This T cell receptor beta chain stems from a study of neoadjuvant anti-PD-1 for oral cavity cancer. Sequencing used immunoSEQ multiplex PCR; TCRdb keeps in-frame clones, though not all of them. The data contain 60,000 to 80,000 clones, more than 60% of them singletons. The germline V gene has CDR1 SGHRS and CDR2 YFSETQ. The CDR3 has 14 amino acids. Trimming removed 4 bases from V and 5 bases from J; junction bases left unmatched: 5. V usage is TRBV5-1 and J usage is TRBJ1-2; 10 bases are shared with TRBD1. This clonotype was obtained from a person aged 35 to 85 with oral cavity squamous cell carcinoma. The sample consisted of PBMCs, taken before nivolumab (anti-PD-1) treatment. The CDR3 nucleotides are TGCGCCAGCAGCCCGGGGACAGGGGAGTATGGCTACACCTTC. It translates to CASSPGTGEYGYTF.